The 11 T cell receptor beta chains below were found in one sample sequenced in a study of cytomegalovirus exposure and HLA in healthy donors. PCR used 60 Vbeta primers and 13 Jbeta primers. TCRdb keeps only in-frame clones here, not all; method: immunoSEQ multiplex PCR. The table has about 160,000 clones, about 80% seen once; the top ten hold roughly 4.4%. Specimen: PBMCs. The receptor set was obtained from a man aged 25-45 years in good health and CMV-seronegative.

The rearrangement uses TRBV7-8 and TRBJ2-3; 7 positions match TRBD2. The V gene's germline CDR1 is SGHVS and CDR2 FQNEAQ. V was pared by 5 bases and J by 6 bases, with 17 bases of the junction left unmatched. This CDR3 is built from 17 residues. CDR3 sequence reads: CASSPAPAGVGPDTQYF. The DNA for the CDR3 is TGTGCCAGCAGCCCGGCCCCGGCGGGAGTGGGACCGGATACGCAGTATTTT.

The V and J genes are TRBV10-3 and TRBJ1-2; D remains ambiguous. The germline CDR1 and CDR2 sequences are ENHRY and SYGVKD. CDR3 length: 14 amino acids. Trimming stripped 7 bases from V and 8 bases from J, with 20 bases between. The CDR3 reads CAITSMAVSGGYTF. CDR3 sequence (DNA): TGTGCCATCACCTCGATGGCGGTTTCGGGGGGCTACACCTTC.

This clone came up a few times. This chain uses TRBV10-3 with TRBJ2-1; 10 bases are a match to TRBD2. J was trimmed by 5 bases and V by 7 bases; bases with no gene match: 5. CDR1 and CDR2 (germline): ENHRY, SYGVKD. The CDR3 totals 14 residues. CDR3 sequence (DNA): TGTGCCATCAAGCGGGAGGGCGGCCACAATGAGCAGTTCTTC. Protein product: CAIKREGGHNEQFF.

This chain joins TRBV18 and TRBJ2-7, with TRBD1 matching over 8 bases. Trimming cost V 3 bases and J 2 bases; bases outside gene matches: 12. The V gene's germline CDR1 is KGHSH and CDR2 LQKENI. The CDR3 spans 17 residues. The chain's CDR3 is CASSPTTGALITYEQYF. The CDR3 DNA follows: TGTGCCAGCTCACCGACGACAGGGGCCTTAATCACCTACGAGCAGTACTTC.

This chain uses TRBV5-1 with TRBJ2-1; 10 bases agree with TRBD1. The germline V gene has CDR1 SGHRS and CDR2 YFSETQ. The CDR3 length is 17 residues. The ends lost 2 bases at V and 4 bases at J; junction bases unmatched: 9. CDR3 coding DNA: TGCGCCAGCAGCTTCCCCCGACAGGGGGCGTTATACAATGAGCAGTTCTTC. It encodes CASSFPRQGALYNEQFF.

The chain has TRBV6-1 and TRBJ1-2; 7 bases align to TRBD1. CDR3 length: 14 residues. Germline V CDR1 and CDR2: MNHNS, SASEGT. The trim removed 3 bases at V and 8 bases at J, leaving 9 bases unmatched. Here the CDR3 reads CASSEPGWDSGYTF. CDR3 in DNA: TGTGCCAGCAGTGAGCCCGGATGGGACAGCGGCTACACCTTC.

This chain uses TRBV11-2 with TRBJ2-5; 12 bases match TRBD2. The V segment lost 5 bases and the J segment 1 base; nucleotides outside the gene matches: 2. Looked up from germline, CDR1 is SGHAT and CDR2 is FQNNGV. The CDR3 consists of 15 residues. In DNA, the CDR3 is TGTGCCAGCAGCAAACTAGCGGGGGGCCAAGAGACCCAGTACTTC. Residues: CASSKLAGGQETQYF.

This clone appeared once. The V call is TRBV28, the J call TRBJ2-7; 9 positions match TRBD1. Trimming removed 2 bases from V and 5 bases from J; junction bases left unmatched: 1. Germline CDR1 reads MDHEN; CDR2 reads SYDVKM. This CDR3 has 13 amino acids. The CDR3 sequence: CASSLRQGDEQYF. The DNA of the CDR3 is TGTGCCAGCAGTTTAAGACAGGGGGACGAGCAGTACTTC.

The gene calls are TRBV7-9 and TRBJ2-7; TRBD1 matches 8 bases. The CDR3 length is 14 residues. Germline V gene data show CDR1 as SEHNR and CDR2 as FQNEAQ (reference sequence). Trimming cost V 5 bases and J 2 bases; bases outside gene matches: 5. CDR3 DNA: TGTGCCAGCAGCGTACCGGGACAGGCCTACGAGCAGTACTTC. Translated: CASSVPGQAYEQYF.

CDR3 nucleotide sequence: TGTGCCAGCAGTACCCTCCTCACAAATTCACCCCTCCACTTT. Its protein product is CASSTLLTNSPLHF. This chain joins TRBV25-1 and TRBJ1-6; D uncertain. Germline CDR1 reads MGHDK; CDR2 reads SYGVNS. The CDR3 runs 14 residues. Trimming removed 5 bases at V and 7 bases at J, with 12 bases between. Filled out from reference TRBV25-1 and TRBJ1-6, the complete variable domain reads EADIYQTPRYLVIGTGKKITLECSQTMGHDKMYWYQQDPGMELHLIHYSYGVNSTEKGDLSSESTVSRIRTEHFPLTLESARPSHTSQYLCASSTLLTNSPLHFGNGTRLTVT.

In its sample, this clone was seen a few times. The CDR3 here is CASSPGQLSNQPQHF. The CDR3 DNA sequence: TGTGCCAGCAGCCCTGGACAGCTTAGCAATCAGCCCCAGCATTTT. V and J are TRBV9 and TRBJ1-5, with TRBD1 as a possible D gene (6 bases). This CDR3 is 15 amino acids long. Trimming removed 4 bases at V and 0 bases at J, with 11 bases between. Germline CDR1 SGDLS, CDR2 YYNGEE.